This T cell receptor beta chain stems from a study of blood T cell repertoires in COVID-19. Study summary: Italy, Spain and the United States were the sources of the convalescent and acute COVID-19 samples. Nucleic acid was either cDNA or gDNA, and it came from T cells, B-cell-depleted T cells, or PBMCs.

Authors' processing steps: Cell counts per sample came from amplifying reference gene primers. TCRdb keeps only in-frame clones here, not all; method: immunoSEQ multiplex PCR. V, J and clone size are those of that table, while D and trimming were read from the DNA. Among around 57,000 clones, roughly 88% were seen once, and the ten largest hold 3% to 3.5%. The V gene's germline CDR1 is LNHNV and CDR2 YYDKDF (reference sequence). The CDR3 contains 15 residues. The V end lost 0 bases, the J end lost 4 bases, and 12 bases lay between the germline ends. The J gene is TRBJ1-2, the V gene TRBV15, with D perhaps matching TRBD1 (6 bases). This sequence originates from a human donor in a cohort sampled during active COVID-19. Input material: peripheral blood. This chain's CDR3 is CATSRDLQGAYGYTF. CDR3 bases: TGTGCCACCAGCAGAGATCTACAGGGTGCCTATGGCTACACCTTC. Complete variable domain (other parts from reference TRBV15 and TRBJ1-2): DAMVIQNPRYQVTQFGKPVTLSCSQTLNHNVMYWYQQKSSQAPKLLFHYYDKDFNNEADTPDNFQSRRPNTSFCFLDIRSPGLGDTAMYLCATSRDLQGAYGYTFGSGTRLTVV.